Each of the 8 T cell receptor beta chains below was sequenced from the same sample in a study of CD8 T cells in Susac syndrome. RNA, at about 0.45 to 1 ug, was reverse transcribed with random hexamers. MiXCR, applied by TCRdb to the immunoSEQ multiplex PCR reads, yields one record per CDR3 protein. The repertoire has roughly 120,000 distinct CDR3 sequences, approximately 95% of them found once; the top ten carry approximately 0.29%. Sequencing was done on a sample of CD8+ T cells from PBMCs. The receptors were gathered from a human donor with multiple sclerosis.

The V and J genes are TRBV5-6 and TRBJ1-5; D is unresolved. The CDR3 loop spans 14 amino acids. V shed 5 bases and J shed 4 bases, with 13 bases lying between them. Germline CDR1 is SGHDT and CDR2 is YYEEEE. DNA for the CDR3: TGTGCCAGCAGTCTGAATGAGGAAAATCAGCCCCAGCATTTT. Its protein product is CASSLNEENQPQHF.

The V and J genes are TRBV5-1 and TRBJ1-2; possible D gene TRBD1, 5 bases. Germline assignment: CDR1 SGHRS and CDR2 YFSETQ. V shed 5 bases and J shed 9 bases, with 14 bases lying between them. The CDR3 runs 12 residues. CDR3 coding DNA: TGCGCCAGCAGACGGACTTACAGGAGCTACACCTTC. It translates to CASRRTYRSYTF. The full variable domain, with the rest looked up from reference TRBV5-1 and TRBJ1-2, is KAGVTQTPRYLIKTRGQQVTLSCSPISGHRSVSWYQQTPGQGLQFLFEYFSETQRNKGNFPGRFSGRQFSNSRSEMNVSTLELGDSALYLCASRRTYRSYTFGSGTRLTVV.

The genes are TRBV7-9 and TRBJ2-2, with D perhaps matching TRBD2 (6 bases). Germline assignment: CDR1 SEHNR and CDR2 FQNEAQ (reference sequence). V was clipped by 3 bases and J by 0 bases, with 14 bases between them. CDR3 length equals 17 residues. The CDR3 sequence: CASSLPWRDPNTGELFF. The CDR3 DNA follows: TGTGCCAGCAGCTTGCCTTGGAGGGACCCGAACACCGGGGAGCTGTTTTTT.

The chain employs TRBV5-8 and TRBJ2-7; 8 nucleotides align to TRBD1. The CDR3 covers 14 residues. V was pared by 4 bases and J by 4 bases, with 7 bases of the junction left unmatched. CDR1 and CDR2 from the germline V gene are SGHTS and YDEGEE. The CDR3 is CASSLDREIYEQYF. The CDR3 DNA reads TGTGCCAGCAGCCTGGACAGGGAAATTTACGAGCAGTACTTC.

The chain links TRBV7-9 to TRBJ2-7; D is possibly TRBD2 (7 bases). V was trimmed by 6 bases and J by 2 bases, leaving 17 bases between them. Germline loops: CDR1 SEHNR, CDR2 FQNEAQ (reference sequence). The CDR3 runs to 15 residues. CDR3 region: CASSKTRGTTYEQYF. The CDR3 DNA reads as TGTGCCAGCAGTAAAACGAGGGGGACTACCTACGAGCAGTACTTC.

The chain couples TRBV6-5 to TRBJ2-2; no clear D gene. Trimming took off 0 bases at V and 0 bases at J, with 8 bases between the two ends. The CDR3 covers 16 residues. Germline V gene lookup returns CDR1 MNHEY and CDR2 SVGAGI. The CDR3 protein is CASSYSAPANTGELFF. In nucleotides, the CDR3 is TGTGCCAGCAGTTACTCGGCCCCAGCGAACACCGGGGAGCTGTTTTTT.

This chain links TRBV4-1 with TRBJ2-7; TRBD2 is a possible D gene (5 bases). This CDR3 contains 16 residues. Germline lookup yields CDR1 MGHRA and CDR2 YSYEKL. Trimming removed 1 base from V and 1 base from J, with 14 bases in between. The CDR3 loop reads CASSQVRAADSYEQYF. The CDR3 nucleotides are TGCGCCAGCAGCCAAGTACGAGCGGCGGATTCCTACGAGCAGTACTTC.

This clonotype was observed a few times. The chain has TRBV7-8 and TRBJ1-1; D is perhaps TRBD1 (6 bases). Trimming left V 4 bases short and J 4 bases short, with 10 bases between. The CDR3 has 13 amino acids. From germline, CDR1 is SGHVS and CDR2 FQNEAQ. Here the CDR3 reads CASSSPRGTEAFF. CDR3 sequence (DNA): TGTGCCAGCAGCTCCCCCAGGGGCACTGAAGCTTTCTTT.